Listed below are T cell receptor beta chains from one sample, sequenced in a study of blood T cell repertoires in COVID-19. Clones were sequenced by immunoSEQ multiplex PCR, and TCRdb holds only the in-frame ones, with some missing. The sample lists about 43,000 clones, about four fifths occurring once. The specimen was peripheral blood. The receptors were sampled from a woman between 55 and 75 years old with acute or convalescent COVID-19. Both conserved end residues are part of each CDR3. The order of the fields is clone size, J gene, D gene, V gene, CDR3 protein, CDR3 DNA. D genes are given only for firm matches. The size entry is marked missing in some rows and otherwise reads once, few, many or a size class.

clone_size: -
j_call: TRBJ2-2
d_call: TRBD2
v_call: TRBV19
cdr3_aa: CASSILAGFGELFF
cdr3_nt: TGTGCCAGTAGTATCCTAGCGGGGTTCGGGGAGCTGTTTTTT

clone_size: -
j_call: TRBJ1-5
d_call: -
v_call: TRBV19
cdr3_aa: CASSTGMGNQPQHF
cdr3_nt: TGTGCCTCATCCACAGGGATGGGGAATCAGCCCCAGCATTTT

clone_size: -
j_call: TRBJ2-7
d_call: TRBD1
v_call: TRBV7-3
cdr3_aa: CASSRTGQGTTYEQYF
cdr3_nt: TGTGCCAGCAGCCGAACGGGACAGGGGACTACCTACGAGCAGTACTTC

clone_size: -
j_call: TRBJ1-3
d_call: TRBD1
v_call: TRBV19
cdr3_aa: CASSTRGQYSGNTIYF
cdr3_nt: TGTGCCAGTAGTACTAGGGGACAGTACTCTGGAAACACCATATATTTT

clone_size: -
j_call: TRBJ2-1
d_call: TRBD1
v_call: TRBV19
cdr3_aa: CASQTGTGVNEQFF
cdr3_nt: TGTGCCAGCCAGACCGGGACAGGAGTAAATGAGCAGTTCTTC

clone_size: -
j_call: TRBJ2-1
d_call: TRBD2
v_call: TRBV6-6
cdr3_aa: CASSLGLAGLPYNEQFF
cdr3_nt: TGTGCCAGCAGTCTGGGACTAGCGGGCTTACCGTACAATGAGCAGTTCTTC

clone_size: -
j_call: TRBJ1-5
d_call: -
v_call: TRBV10-3
cdr3_aa: CAISESSRGKQPQHF
cdr3_nt: TGTGCCATCAGTGAGTCGAGTAGGGGGAAGCAGCCCCAGCATTTT

clone_size: -
j_call: TRBJ1-2
d_call: -
v_call: TRBV28
cdr3_aa: CASSFAWQKYGYTF
cdr3_nt: TGTGCCAGCAGTTTTGCCTGGCAAAAGTATGGCTACACCTTC

clone_size: once
j_call: TRBJ2-7
d_call: TRBD1
v_call: TRBV19
cdr3_aa: CASSIAPGQGANEQYF
cdr3_nt: TGTGCCAGTAGTATAGCACCGGGACAGGGGGCTAACGAGCAGTACTTC

clone_size: -
j_call: TRBJ2-1
d_call: -
v_call: TRBV10-3
cdr3_aa: CAISESVGGGYNEQFF
cdr3_nt: TGTGCCATCAGTGAGTCGGTTGGAGGAGGGTACAATGAGCAGTTCTTC

clone_size: -
j_call: TRBJ1-2
d_call: -
v_call: TRBV20-1
cdr3_aa: CSAPSPGRATF
cdr3_nt: TGCAGTGCTCCCTCCCCGGGGAGAGCAACCTTC

clone_size: -
j_call: TRBJ2-7
d_call: TRBD2
v_call: TRBV7-8
cdr3_aa: CASSFLPGGISEQYF
cdr3_nt: TGTGCCAGCAGCTTTCTTCCCGGGGGGATCAGCGAGCAGTACTTC

clone_size: -
j_call: TRBJ1-2
d_call: -
v_call: TRBV10-3
cdr3_aa: CAISGGGYNYGYTF
cdr3_nt: TGTGCCATCAGTGGAGGGGGTTACAACTATGGCTACACCTTC